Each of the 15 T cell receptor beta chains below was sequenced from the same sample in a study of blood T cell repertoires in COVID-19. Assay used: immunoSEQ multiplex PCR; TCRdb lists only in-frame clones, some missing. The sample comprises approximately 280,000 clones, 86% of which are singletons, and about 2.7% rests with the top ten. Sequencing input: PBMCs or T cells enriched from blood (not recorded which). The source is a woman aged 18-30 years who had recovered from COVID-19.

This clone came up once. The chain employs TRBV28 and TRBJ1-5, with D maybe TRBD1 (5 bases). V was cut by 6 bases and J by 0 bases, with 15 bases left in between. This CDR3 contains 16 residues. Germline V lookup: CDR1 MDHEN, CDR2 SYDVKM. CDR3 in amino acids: CASSQRQGYSNQPQHF. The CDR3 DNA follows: TGTGCCAGCAGCCAGAGGCAGGGATATAGCAATCAGCCCCAGCATTTT.

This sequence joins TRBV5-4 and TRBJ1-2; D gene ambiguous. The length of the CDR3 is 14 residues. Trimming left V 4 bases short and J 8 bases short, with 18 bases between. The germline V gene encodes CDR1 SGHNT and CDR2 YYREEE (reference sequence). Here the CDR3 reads CASSLPPSNVGYTF. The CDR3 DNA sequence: TGTGCCAGCAGCCTACCCCCTTCGAATGTGGGCTACACCTTC.

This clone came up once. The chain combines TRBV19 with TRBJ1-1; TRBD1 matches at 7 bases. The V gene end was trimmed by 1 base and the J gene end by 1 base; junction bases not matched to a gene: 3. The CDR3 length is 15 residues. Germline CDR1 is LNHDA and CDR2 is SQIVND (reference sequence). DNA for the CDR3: TGTGCCAGTAGTATAGGTGCAGGGGGGAACACTGAAGCTTTCTTT. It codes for CASSIGAGGNTEAFF.

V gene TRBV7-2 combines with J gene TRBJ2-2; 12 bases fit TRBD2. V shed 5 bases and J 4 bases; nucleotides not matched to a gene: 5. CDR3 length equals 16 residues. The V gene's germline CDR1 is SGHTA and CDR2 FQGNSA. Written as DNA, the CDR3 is TGTGCCAGCAGCCTTAGACTAGCGGGAGCCACCGGGGAGCTGTTTTTT. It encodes CASSLRLAGATGELFF.

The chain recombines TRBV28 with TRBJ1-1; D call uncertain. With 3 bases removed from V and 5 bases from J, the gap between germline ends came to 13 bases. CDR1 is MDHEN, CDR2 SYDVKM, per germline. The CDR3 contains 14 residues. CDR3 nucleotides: TGTGCCAGCAGTTTGGTTGCTTCGAGAACTGAAGCTTTCTTT. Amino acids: CASSLVASRTEAFF.

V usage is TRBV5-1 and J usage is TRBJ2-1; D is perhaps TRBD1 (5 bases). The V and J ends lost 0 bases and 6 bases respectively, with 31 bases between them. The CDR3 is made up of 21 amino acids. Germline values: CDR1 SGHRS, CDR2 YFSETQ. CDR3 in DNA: TGCGCCAGCAGCTTGGGATTTCGGACAAGGGTGATCTTGGACGAGAGCAATGAGCAGTTCTTC. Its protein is CASSLGFRTRVILDESNEQFF.

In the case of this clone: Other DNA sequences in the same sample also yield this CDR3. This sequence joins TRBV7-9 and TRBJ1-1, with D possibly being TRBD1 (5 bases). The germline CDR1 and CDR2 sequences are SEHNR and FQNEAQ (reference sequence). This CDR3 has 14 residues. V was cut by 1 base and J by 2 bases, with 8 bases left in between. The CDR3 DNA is TGTGCCAGCAGCTTAGGCCAGGGAAACACTGAAGCTTTCTTT. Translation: CASSLGQGNTEAFF.

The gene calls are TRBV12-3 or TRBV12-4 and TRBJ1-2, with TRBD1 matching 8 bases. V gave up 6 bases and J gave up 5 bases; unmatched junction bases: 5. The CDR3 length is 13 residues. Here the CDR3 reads CASSFDRGYGYTF. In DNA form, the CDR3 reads TGTGCCAGCAGCTTCGACAGGGGTTATGGCTACACCTTC.

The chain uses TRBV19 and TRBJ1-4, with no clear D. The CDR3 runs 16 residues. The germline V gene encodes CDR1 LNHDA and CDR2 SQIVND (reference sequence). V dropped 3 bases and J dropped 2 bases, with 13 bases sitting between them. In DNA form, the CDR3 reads TGTGCCAGTAGTATGGGCCTTAGTCCCACTAATGAAAAACTGTTTTTT. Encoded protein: CASSMGLSPTNEKLFF.

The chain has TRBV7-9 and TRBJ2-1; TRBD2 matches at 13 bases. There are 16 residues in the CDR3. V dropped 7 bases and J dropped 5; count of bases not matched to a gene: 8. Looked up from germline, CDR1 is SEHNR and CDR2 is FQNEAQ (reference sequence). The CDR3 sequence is CASTGLAGVRHNEQFF. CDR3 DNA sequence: TGTGCCAGCACTGGACTAGCGGGAGTTCGGCACAATGAGCAGTTCTTC.

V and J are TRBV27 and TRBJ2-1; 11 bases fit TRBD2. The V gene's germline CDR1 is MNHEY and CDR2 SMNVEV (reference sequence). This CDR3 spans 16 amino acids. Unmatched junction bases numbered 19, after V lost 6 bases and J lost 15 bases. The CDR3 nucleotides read TGTGCCAGCAGGATACTAAGGGGAGGCCTAGCGGGAGGCCTGTTCTTC. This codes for CASRILRGGLAGGLFF.

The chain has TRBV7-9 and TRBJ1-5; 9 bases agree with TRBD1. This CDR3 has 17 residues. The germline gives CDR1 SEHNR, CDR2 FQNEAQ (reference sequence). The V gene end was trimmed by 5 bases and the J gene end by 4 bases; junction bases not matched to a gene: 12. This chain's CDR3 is CASSRDPQGAGNQPQHF. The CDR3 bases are TGTGCCAGCAGCCGGGACCCACAGGGGGCCGGGAATCAGCCCCAGCATTTT.

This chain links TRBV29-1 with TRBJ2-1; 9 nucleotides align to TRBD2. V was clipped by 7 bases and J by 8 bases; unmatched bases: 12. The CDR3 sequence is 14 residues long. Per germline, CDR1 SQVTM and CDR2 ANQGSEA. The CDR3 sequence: CSARLAARIYEQFF. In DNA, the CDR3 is TGCAGCGCCCGACTAGCGGCGCGGATATATGAGCAGTTCTTC.

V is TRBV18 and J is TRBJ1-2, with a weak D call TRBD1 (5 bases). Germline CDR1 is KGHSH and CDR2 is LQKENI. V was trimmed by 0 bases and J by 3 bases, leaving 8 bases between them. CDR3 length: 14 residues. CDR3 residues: CASSPPRGYYGYTF. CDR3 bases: TGTGCCAGCTCACCACCGCGGGGGTACTATGGCTACACCTTC.

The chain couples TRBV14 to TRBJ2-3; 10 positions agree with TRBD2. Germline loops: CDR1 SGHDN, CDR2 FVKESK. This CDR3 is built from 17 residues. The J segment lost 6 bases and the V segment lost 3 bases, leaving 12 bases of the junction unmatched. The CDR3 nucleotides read TGTGCCAGCAGCCAGAGTAGCGGGAGGAGGGGACTGGATACGCAGTATTTT. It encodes CASSQSSGRRGLDTQYF. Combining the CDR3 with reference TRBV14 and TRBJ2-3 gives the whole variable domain EAGVTQFPSHSVIEKGQTVTLRCDPISGHDNLYWYRRVMGKEIKFLLHFVKESKQDESGMPNNRFLAERTGGTYSTLKVQPAELEDSGVYFCASSQSSGRRGLDTQYFGPGTRLTVL.